The rows below give T cell receptor beta chains drawn from one sample of a study of post-analysis software for immune sequencing data. TCRdb re-called the PCR reads with MiXCR, one entry per CDR3 protein. The sample lists 350,000 to 500,000 distinct CDR3 sequences, 39% seen once, with about 8% in the top ten. The sample consisted of blood. Receptors originate from a girl aged 2-10 years with multiple sclerosis. The CDR3 runs from the conserved cysteine through the conserved F or W.

v_call	j_call	cdr3_aa
TRBV25-1	TRBJ2-1	CASSVGGKTFF
TRBV7-8	TRBJ1-4	CASSLNRDAPGKLFF
TRBV12-3/TRBV12-4	TRBJ2-1	CASSLALIAGARDNEQFF
TRBV9	TRBJ1-1	CASSVGHLNTEAFF
TRBV12-3/TRBV12-4	TRBJ2-3	CASSFMRAGGAADTQYF
TRBV12-3/TRBV12-4	TRBJ2-6	CASSLVSFSGANVLTF
TRBV28	TRBJ1-4	CASSHGGFQEKLFF
TRBV5-1	TRBJ1-2	CASSFPDHQDSAEGYTF
TRBV6-5	TRBJ2-5	CASSYSQQGTTETQYF
TRBV16	TRBJ2-7	CASSQRWESEQYF
TRBV7-2	TRBJ2-1	CASSILGAGLGNNEQFF
TRBV10-3	TRBJ2-1	CAISWRDTSYNEQFF
TRBV7-2	TRBJ1-5	CASSKNSNQPQHF
TRBV30	TRBJ2-7	CAWDKGQGISEQYF
TRBV28	TRBJ1-1	CASTPNWEGVAFF
TRBV5-1	TRBJ2-5	CASSLHAQETQYF
TRBV12-3/TRBV12-4	TRBJ2-1	CASSSDRGWDNEQFF
TRBV27	TRBJ2-7	CASNELAAPYEQYF
TRBV12-3/TRBV12-4	TRBJ2-5	CASSLKGEYETQYF
TRBV6-2/TRBV6-3	TRBJ2-1	CASNPPSGTPQYNEQFF